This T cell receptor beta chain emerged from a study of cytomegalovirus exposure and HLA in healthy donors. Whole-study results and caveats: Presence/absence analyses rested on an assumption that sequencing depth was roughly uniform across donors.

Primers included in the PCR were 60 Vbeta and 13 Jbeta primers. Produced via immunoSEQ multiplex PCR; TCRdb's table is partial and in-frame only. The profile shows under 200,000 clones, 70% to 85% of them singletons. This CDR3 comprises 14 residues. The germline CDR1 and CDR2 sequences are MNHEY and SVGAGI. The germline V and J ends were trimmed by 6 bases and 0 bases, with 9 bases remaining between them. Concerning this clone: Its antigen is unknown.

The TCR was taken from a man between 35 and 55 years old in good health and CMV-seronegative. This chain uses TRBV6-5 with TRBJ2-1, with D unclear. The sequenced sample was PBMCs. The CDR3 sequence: CASRGESSYNEQFF. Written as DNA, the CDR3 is TGTGCCAGCAGGGGCGAAAGCTCCTACAATGAGCAGTTCTTC.